Listed below are T cell receptor beta chains from one sample, sequenced in a study of monozygotic twins with inflammatory bowel disease. TCRdb re-called the 5' RACE reads; one entry per CDR3 protein, DNA not given. The sample's table shows over 150,000 distinct CDR3 sequences. The sample comprised blood. These receptors were taken from a human donor with ulcerative colitis or Crohn's disease, or a healthy co-twin of an affected twin (not recorded which). The CDR3 runs from the conserved cysteine through the conserved F or W.

J: TRBJ2-3
V: TRBV29-1
CDR3: CSVRQGSSTDTQYF

J: TRBJ2-1
V: TRBV20-1
CDR3: CSAPFRTYNEQFF

J: TRBJ1-5
V: TRBV20-1
CDR3: CSARDSAGGNQPQHF

J: TRBJ2-3
V: TRBV7-2
CDR3: CASSLQGSGTDTQYF

J: TRBJ2-4
V: TRBV20-1
CDR3: CSARQGPQAKNIQYF

J: TRBJ1-1
V: TRBV11-2
CDR3: CASSTWTGGASLTEAFF

J: TRBJ2-3
V: TRBV20-1
CDR3: CSASPPEYYTDTQYF

J: TRBJ2-4
V: TRBV5-1
CDR3: CASSYDEGRNIQYF

J: TRBJ2-1
V: TRBV19
CDR3: CASSKLGQVGNEQFF

J: TRBJ1-2
V: TRBV6-1
CDR3: CASSVPGQGANYGYTF

J: TRBJ2-7
V: TRBV27
CDR3: CATSPRQGAIPEQYF

J: TRBJ2-5
V: TRBV25-1
CDR3: CASSEWGRGETQYF

J: TRBJ1-1
V: TRBV20-1
CDR3: CSAFRLSTEAFF

J: TRBJ2-3
V: TRBV5-1
CDR3: CASSFPRTGNQTHLDTQYF

J: TRBJ1-2
V: TRBV6-5
CDR3: CASSGGRTYTF

J: TRBJ2-1
V: TRBV5-4
CDR3: CASSPGTGTYNEQFF

J: TRBJ2-3
V: TRBV29-1
CDR3: CSVVAGNTDTQYF

J: TRBJ1-1
V: TRBV20-1
CDR3: CSASPGVGDTEAFF

J: TRBJ2-7
V: TRBV28
CDR3: CASSLREANYEQYF

J: TRBJ2-7
V: TRBV6-1
CDR3: CASSRAVTAYEQYF

J: TRBJ1-2
V: TRBV7-9
CDR3: CASSPGETYGYTF

J: TRBJ2-1
V: TRBV19
CDR3: CASSTQEISYNEQFF

J: TRBJ1-2
V: TRBV10-3
CDR3: CAISDTTGVDYGYTF

J: TRBJ2-1
V: TRBV5-1
CDR3: CASSPSGPHNEQFF

J: TRBJ2-5
V: TRBV19
CDR3: CASTGAGETQYF

J: TRBJ2-7
V: TRBV5-1
CDR3: CASSSTGSYEQYF